This T cell receptor (beta chain) emerged from a study of shared clonotypes between healthy human individuals. TCRdb's copy holds only in-frame clones and misses some; the assay was immunoSEQ multiplex PCR. Among some 2,500,000 clones listed, around 93% were seen once. Comment on this clone: The target antigen is unknown. The sample holds other DNA sequences that translate to the same CDR3.

General study results and limits: For sorted subsets, rarefaction showed incomplete sequencing despite large depth.

The germline V and J ends were trimmed by 0 bases and 4 bases, with 15 bases remaining between them. Looked up from germline, CDR1 is LGHNA and CDR2 is YSLEER. The CDR3 has 16 amino acids. The sequence derives from a man in his late teens or twenties in good health. Some clones in this sample may be carry-over from other donors' samples. The sequenced sample was naive CD4+ T cells from PBMCs. The subset here: CD45RA+ positively selected. The chain joins TRBV4-3 to TRBJ1-2; D may be TRBD1 (6 bases). CDR3 residues: CASSQDRAGGSYGYTF. Written as DNA, the CDR3 is TGCGCCAGCAGCCAAGATCGAGCGGGGGGCAGCTATGGCTACACCTTC.